The sequence of this T cell receptor beta chain was determined in a study of tumor and adjacent non-tumor tissue in lung cancer. The overall study: Each sample yielded 3.9 million or so productive TCRbeta reads on average.

About this clonotype itself: At one of its ends the junction is not consistent with the germline gene, which may arise from a read error.

A modified ARM-PCR protocol with three rounds of nested PCR amplified TCRbeta. TCRdb processed the multiplex PCR reads anew with MiXCR; each CDR3 protein has one entry. The sample records more than 75,000 distinct CDR3 sequences, 75% to 90% being singletons. The CDR3 sequence is 16 residues long. The V gene's germline CDR1 is MNHNS and CDR2 SASEGT. This sample's RNA came from whole unsorted tissue. Sequencing was performed on lung tumor tissue. This clonotype was sampled from a woman aged 45-65 years with non-small cell lung cancer. The J gene is TRBJ2-1, the V gene TRBV6-1, with a possible D match to TRBD2 (6 bases). The CDR3 sequence is CISSEEGGTSYDEQFF. The CDR3 DNA reads as TGTATCAGCAGTGAAGAGGGCGGGACGTCCTACGATGAGCAGTTCTTC.